A single sample is the source of the 30 T cell receptor beta chains below, sequenced in a study of T cells in Graves' hyperthyroidism and ophthalmopathy. Amplification yielded TCR beta CDR3 regions, with RNA transcripts as the source. Primed by the HTBI set, a first-round RT-PCR was run on the TCR CDR3. TCRdb ran MiXCR on the multiplex PCR reads and lists one entry per CDR3 protein. The sample lists more than 500,000 distinct CDR3 sequences; about 15% were seen once. Sequenced material: blood. Receptor source: a woman between 40 and 50 years old with Graves' ophthalmopathy.

Regarding this clonotype: One junction end does not reproduce the germline sequence, and a read error may be involved. The genes are TRBV7-6 and TRBJ2-2; 14 bases match TRBD2. Germline V gene data show CDR1 as SGHVS and CDR2 as FNYEAQ. The CDR3 is 15 amino acids. CDR3 sequence: CAGRPGLAGAGELFF. CDR3 DNA sequence: TGTGCCGGCAGACCGGGACTAGCGGGGGCAGGGGAGCTGTTTTTT.

This clonotype was found many times. The V call is TRBV10-3, the J call TRBJ2-6; tentative D call: TRBD1 (6 bases). Trimming removed 10 bases at V and 0 bases at J, with 13 bases between. The CDR3 consists of 15 residues. Germline V gene sequence: CDR1 ENHRY, CDR2 SYGVKD. CDR3 amino acids: CATSTGSSGANVLTF. In DNA, the CDR3 is TGTGCCACCTCGACAGGTTCCTCTGGGGCCAACGTCCTGACTTTC.

This clonotype was detected many times. This chain joins TRBV7-3 and TRBJ1-1, with a tentative D call TRBD1 (6 bases). The ends were cut back, 4 bases at V and 6 bases at J, with 12 bases in the middle. CDR1 and CDR2 from the germline V gene are SGHTA and FQGTGA. The CDR3 has 13 amino acids. The CDR3 nucleotides read TGTGCCAGCAGCTCCGAAGGGGGGGCTGAAGCTTTCTTT. Amino acids: CASSSEGGAEAFF.

This clonotype was found many times. The CDR3 coding sequence is TGTGCCAGCAGTTTCCGGGACAGGGGTGTTCACGAGCAGTACTTC. Translation gives CASSFRDRGVHEQYF. The genes are TRBV6-5 and TRBJ2-7; TRBD1 matches 10 bases. V dropped 4 bases and J dropped 5; count of bases not matched to a gene: 8. Germline V lookup: CDR1 MNHEY, CDR2 SVGAGI. The CDR3 is 15 amino acids.

This clonotype was counted between two and nine times. This chain uses TRBV28 with TRBJ2-7, with 7 bases aligning to TRBD2. The CDR3 is 15 amino acids. Germline loops: CDR1 MDHEN, CDR2 SYDVKM. The V and J ends lost 7 bases and 3 bases, in that order; junction bases with no gene match: 12. As DNA, the CDR3 is TGTGCCAGCAACCTCGAGCGGGGTAATCTCTACGAGCAGTACTTC. Translation: CASNLERGNLYEQYF.

This clonotype has ten or more counts. The chain joins TRBV12-3 or TRBV12-4 to TRBJ2-5; the D gene is possibly TRBD2 (5 bases). The CDR3 extends over 14 amino acids. The germline V and J ends were trimmed by 5 bases and 5 bases, with 15 bases remaining between them. The CDR3 coding sequence is TGTGCCAGCAGTCCCCAGGAGGCCTTGGAGACCCAGTACTTC. This translates into CASSPQEALETQYF.

The table lists this clonotype with many counts. The J gene is TRBJ2-3, the V gene TRBV19; a possible D gene is TRBD1 (5 bases). V was shortened by 3 bases and J by 2 bases, with 15 bases between the two germline ends. The CDR3 totals 16 residues. Germline V lookup: CDR1 LNHDA, CDR2 SQIVND (reference sequence). In DNA form, the CDR3 reads TGTGCCAGTAGTATTTGGGGCACCGGAGACACAGATACGCAGTATTTT. Amino acids: CASSIWGTGDTDTQYF. Supplemented by reference TRBV19 and TRBJ2-3, the full variable domain reads DGGITQSPKYLFRKEGQNVTLSCEQNLNHDAMYWYRQDPGQGLRLIYYSQIVNDFQKGDIAEGYSVSREKKESFPLTVTSAQKNPTAFYLCASSIWGTGDTDTQYFGPGTRLTVL.

This clonotype appeared many times. V and J are TRBV10-3 and TRBJ2-7; D is possibly TRBD1 (5 bases). The CDR3 runs to 12 residues. Trimming stripped 10 bases from V and 3 bases from J, with 13 bases between. Germline CDR1 is ENHRY and CDR2 is SYGVKD. The CDR3 protein is CATAGQGYEQYF. The CDR3 DNA reads TGTGCCACCGCAGGCCAGGGCTACGAGCAGTACTTC.

This clonotype was observed many times. This rearrangement joins TRBV5-1 to TRBJ1-2, with TRBD1 as a possible D gene (5 bases). The CDR3 is made up of 15 amino acids. Per germline, CDR1 SGHRS and CDR2 YFSETQ. V was trimmed by 0 bases and J by 8 bases, leaving 17 bases between them. The CDR3 nucleotides read TGCGCCAGCAGCTTGGATCTAAGGGGTTTGAGCGGCTACACCTTC. It is translated as CASSLDLRGLSGYTF.

This rearrangement joins TRBV7-9 to TRBJ1-2, with D possibly being TRBD1 (5 bases). CDR1 and CDR2 from the germline V gene are SEHNR and FQNEAQ (reference sequence). V was trimmed by 6 bases and J by 4 bases, leaving 15 bases between them. The CDR3 has 14 amino acids. The CDR3 is CASRLPAGTYGYTF. CDR3 in DNA: TGTGCCAGCAGGCTACCGGCGGGGACCTATGGCTACACCTTC.

This chain connects TRBV6-1 to TRBJ2-2, with D possibly TRBD2 on 6 matching bases. Germline CDR1 reads MNHNS; CDR2 reads SASEGT. This CDR3 comprises 14 residues. Trimming shortened V by 2 bases and J by 6 bases, and 10 bases separated the two germline ends. The CDR3 protein is CASSETTSPGELFF. The CDR3 nucleotides read TGTGCCAGCAGTGAAACGACTAGTCCCGGGGAGCTGTTTTTT.

The chain combines TRBV18 with TRBJ2-7; tentatively, D is TRBD1 or TRBD2 (5 bases each). Germline assignment: CDR1 KGHSH and CDR2 LQKENI. This CDR3 has 14 residues. Trimming shortened V by 2 bases and J by 3 bases, and 11 bases separated the two germline ends. The CDR3 loop is CASSPRDQLYEQYF. The CDR3 bases are TGTGCCAGCTCACCAAGGGACCAGCTCTACGAGCAGTACTTC.

This clonotype was detected many times. V is TRBV7-2 and J is TRBJ2-7; a possible D gene is TRBD2 (6 bases). The CDR3 runs to 13 residues. CDR1 is SGHTA, CDR2 FQGNSA, per germline. The V end was cut by 3 bases, the J end by 0 bases, with 6 bases between. The CDR3 is CASSLDYSYEQYF. DNA for the CDR3: TGTGCCAGCAGCTTGGACTACTCCTACGAGCAGTACTTC. Full variable domain (missing parts from reference TRBV7-2 and TRBJ2-7): GAGVSQSPSNKVTEKGKDVELRCDPISGHTALYWYRQSLGQGLEFLIYFQGNSAPDKSGLPSDRFSAERTGGSVSTLTIQRTQQEDSAVYLCASSLDYSYEQYFGPGTRLTVT.

This clonotype was counted at least ten times. The V gene is TRBV10-3, the J gene TRBJ2-7; 10 bases match TRBD1. In germline, CDR1 is ENHRY, CDR2 SYGVKD. V gave up 8 bases and J gave up 1 base; unmatched junction bases: 5. The CDR3 covers 14 residues. CDR3 residues: CAIRRTGGSYEQYF. CDR3 DNA sequence: TGTGCCATCCGAAGGACAGGGGGGTCCTACGAGCAGTACTTC.

In this sample, this clonotype turned up many times. The genes are TRBV7-2 and TRBJ2-7; D possibly corresponds to TRBD2 (6 bases). Per germline, CDR1 SGHTA and CDR2 FQGNSA. Trimming removed 6 bases at V and 6 bases at J, with 12 bases between. The CDR3 covers 12 residues. In nucleotides, the CDR3 is TGTGCCAGCAGATATGGAGGGGCCGAGCAGTACTTC. Protein sequence: CASRYGGAEQYF.

This sequence joins TRBV6-4 and TRBJ1-6; 7 bases agree with TRBD1. The CDR3 length is 18 residues. The junction had 15 bases not matched to a gene; V was cut back by 6 bases and J by 4 bases. Germline V CDR1 and CDR2: MRHNA, SNTAGT. Written as DNA, the CDR3 is TGTGCCAGCAGCGACCGAATGGGGACAGCTCTATATAATTCACCCCTCCACTTT. Translating gives CASSDRMGTALYNSPLHF.

This clonotype was detected only a few times. The rearrangement links TRBV12-3 or TRBV12-4 to TRBJ2-5; D remains ambiguous. The CDR3 is 12 amino acids. V lost 3 bases, J lost 7 bases, and 9 bases lay in between. The CDR3 spells CASSFSSATQYF. CDR3 DNA sequence: TGTGCCAGCAGTTTTTCCTCAGCGACCCAGTACTTC.

This clonotype was detected many times. The chain employs TRBV20-1 and TRBJ1-1; TRBD1 agrees at 7 bases. Germline CDR1 reads DFQATT; CDR2 reads SNEGSKA (reference sequence). The CDR3 contains 14 residues. Trimming at V came to 4 bases and at J to 0 bases, leaving 5 bases not matched to a gene. CDR3 sequence reads: CSANPGTVNTEAFF. In DNA, the CDR3 is TGCAGTGCTAACCCCGGGACAGTGAACACTGAAGCTTTCTTT.

This clonotype was seen many times. The gene calls are TRBV27 and TRBJ1-3; 10 bases fit TRBD1. Trimming cost V 5 bases and J 1 base; bases outside gene matches: 2. CDR3 length: 15 amino acids. Germline V lookup: CDR1 MNHEY, CDR2 SMNVEV (reference sequence). This CDR3 reads CASSPDRGSGNTIYF. The CDR3 nucleotides read TGTGCCAGCAGTCCGGACAGGGGGTCTGGAAACACCATATATTTT.

The sample holds many counts of this clonotype. The CDR3 is CASSPRDRGLGELFF. The CDR3, as DNA: TGTGCCAGCAGCCCAAGGGACAGGGGTCTCGGGGAGCTGTTTTTT. The chain recombines TRBV12-3 or TRBV12-4 with TRBJ2-2, with TRBD1 identical over 10 bases. The CDR3 extends over 15 amino acids. The V gene end was trimmed by 6 bases and the J gene end by 7 bases; junction bases not matched to a gene: 8.

This clonotype has at least ten counts. V usage is TRBV7-2 and J usage is TRBJ2-7; TRBD2 agrees at 8 bases. Germline lookup yields CDR1 SGHTA and CDR2 FQGNSA. This CDR3 has 15 residues. With 3 bases clipped from V and 6 bases from J, the junction kept 10 bases outside the gene matches. The CDR3 DNA follows: TGTGCCAGCAGCTTTACTAGCGGTTCAATGTCCGAGCAGTACTTC. This codes for CASSFTSGSMSEQYF.

This clonotype was picked up many times. This sequence joins TRBV18 and TRBJ1-5; no clear D gene. This CDR3 has 14 residues. Looked up from germline, CDR1 is KGHSH and CDR2 is LQKENI. V was shortened by 2 bases and J by 4 bases, with 9 bases between the two germline ends. The CDR3: CASSPTDGNQPQHF. The CDR3, as DNA: TGTGCCAGCTCACCAACGGACGGTAATCAGCCCCAGCATTTT.

There are a few counts of this clonotype. The CDR3 nucleotides read TGTGCCAGCTCACCAGGGAGGGTTACTAACTATGGCTACACCTTC. It specifies CASSPGRVTNYGYTF. The chain is built from TRBV18 and TRBJ1-2; D gene uncertain. Trimming cost V 2 bases and J 0 bases, with 10 bases left between them. CDR1 and CDR2 from the germline V gene are KGHSH and LQKENI. The CDR3 is 15 amino acids.

This clonotype was seen many times. V gene TRBV12-3 or TRBV12-4 combines with J gene TRBJ1-2; maybe TRBD1 (6 bases). The ends were cut back, 5 bases at V and 1 base at J, with 17 bases in the middle. The CDR3 is 16 amino acids. The CDR3 DNA reads as TGTGCCAGCAGTCCACCCAACAGGGACCATAACTATGGCTACACCTTC. It encodes CASSPPNRDHNYGYTF.

This clonotype showed up many times. Written as DNA, the CDR3 is TGTGCCAGCAGTCCCGGGACAGGGGACGATGAGACCCAGTACTTC. It is translated as CASSPGTGDDETQYF. The V call is TRBV28, the J call TRBJ2-5; TRBD1 matches at 10 bases. With 5 bases clipped from V and 5 bases from J, the junction kept 8 bases outside the gene matches. Germline lookup yields CDR1 MDHEN and CDR2 SYDVKM. The CDR3 runs to 15 residues.

This clonotype was recorded at least ten times. This chain connects TRBV5-1 to TRBJ2-2; unclear D gene. The CDR3 runs to 14 residues. The V gene's germline CDR1 is SGHRS and CDR2 YFSETQ. The ends were cut back, 1 base at V and 3 bases at J, with 7 bases in the middle. The CDR3 spells CASSLYFDTGELFF. The CDR3 coding sequence is TGCGCCAGCAGCTTGTATTTCGACACCGGGGAGCTGTTTTTT.

This clonotype appeared a few times. This sequence joins TRBV2 and TRBJ1-3; D is possibly TRBD1 (5 bases). From germline, CDR1 is SNHLY and CDR2 FYNNEI. CDR3 length equals 14 residues. V shed 6 bases and J shed 2 bases, with 11 bases lying between them. Here the CDR3 DNA reads TGTGCCAGCAGCCTCGTGGGGGCTGGAAACACCATATATTTT. Protein: CASSLVGAGNTIYF. Full variable domain (missing parts from reference TRBV2 and TRBJ1-3): EPEVTQTPSHQVTQMGQEVILRCVPISNHLYFYWYRQILGQKVEFLVSFYNNEISEKSEIFDDQFSVERPDGSNFTLKIRSTKLEDSAMYFCASSLVGAGNTIYFGEGSWLTVV.

The sample holds many counts of this clonotype. The rearrangement joins TRBV6-5 to TRBJ2-7; D is perhaps TRBD2 (5 bases). This CDR3 contains 11 residues. Trimming pared 11 bases from V and 1 base from J, leaving 9 bases between. Looked up from germline, CDR1 is MNHEY and CDR2 is SVGAGI. CDR3 sequence (DNA): TGTGCCGTTCGGGGTTCCTACGAGCAGTACTTC. Amino acids: CAVRGSYEQYF.

The sample holds many counts of this clonotype. The V and J genes are TRBV6-2 or TRBV6-3 and TRBJ2-5; D remains ambiguous. CDR1 and CDR2 from the germline V gene are MNHEY and SVGEGT. V lost 5 bases to trimming and J lost 2 bases, with 15 bases between them. CDR3 length: 15 residues. CDR3 coding DNA: TGTGCCAGCAGTCGGGTGGCGAGAGAACAAGAGACCCAGTACTTC. Its translation is CASSRVAREQETQYF.

This clonotype occurred many times. V is TRBV28 and J is TRBJ1-2, with a tentative D call TRBD1 (5 bases). The CDR3 consists of 12 residues. Germline assignment: CDR1 MDHEN and CDR2 SYDVKM. V was shortened by 8 bases and J by 5 bases, with 12 bases between the two germline ends. The CDR3 nucleotides read TGTGCCAGCCGCCGGGACCCGTATGGCTACACCTTC. Protein: CASRRDPYGYTF.